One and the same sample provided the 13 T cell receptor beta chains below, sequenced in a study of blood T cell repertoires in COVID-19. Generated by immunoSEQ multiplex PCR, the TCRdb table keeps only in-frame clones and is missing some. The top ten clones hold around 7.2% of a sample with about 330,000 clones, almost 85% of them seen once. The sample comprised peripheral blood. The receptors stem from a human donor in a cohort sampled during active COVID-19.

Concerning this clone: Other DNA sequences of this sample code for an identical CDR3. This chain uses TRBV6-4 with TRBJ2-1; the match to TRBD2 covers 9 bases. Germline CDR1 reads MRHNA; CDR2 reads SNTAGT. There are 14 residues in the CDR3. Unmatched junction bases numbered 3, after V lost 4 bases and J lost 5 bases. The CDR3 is CASSVQRGDNEQFF. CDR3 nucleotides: TGTGCCAGCAGTGTACAGCGGGGGGACAATGAGCAGTTCTTC.

The CDR3 nucleotides read TGTGCCATCAGGCTTTCGTCGACGGGGTTGGGTGAGCAGTTCTTC. This translates into CAIRLSSTGLGEQFF. The chain links TRBV10-3 to TRBJ2-1, with a weak D call TRBD2 (5 bases). The CDR3 is 15 residues long. V was pared by 6 bases and J by 9 bases, with 21 bases between. Germline V gene data show CDR1 as ENHRY and CDR2 as SYGVKD.

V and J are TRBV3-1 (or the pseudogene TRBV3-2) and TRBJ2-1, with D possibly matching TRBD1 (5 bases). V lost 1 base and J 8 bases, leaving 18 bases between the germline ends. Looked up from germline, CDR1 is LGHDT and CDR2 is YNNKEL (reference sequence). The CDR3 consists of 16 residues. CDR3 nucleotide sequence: TGTGCCAGCAGCCAAGCCGTGGCAGGGAATAAGGATGAGCAGTTCTTC. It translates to CASSQAVAGNKDEQFF.

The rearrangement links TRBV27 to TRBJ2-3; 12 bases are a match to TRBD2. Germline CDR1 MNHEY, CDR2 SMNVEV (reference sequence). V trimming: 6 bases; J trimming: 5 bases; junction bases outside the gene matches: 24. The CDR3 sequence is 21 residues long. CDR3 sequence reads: CASSFRAGRSSGGARLDTQYF. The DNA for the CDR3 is TGTGCCAGCAGCTTTAGAGCCGGCCGATCTAGCGGGGGGGCGAGGTTAGATACGCAGTATTTT.

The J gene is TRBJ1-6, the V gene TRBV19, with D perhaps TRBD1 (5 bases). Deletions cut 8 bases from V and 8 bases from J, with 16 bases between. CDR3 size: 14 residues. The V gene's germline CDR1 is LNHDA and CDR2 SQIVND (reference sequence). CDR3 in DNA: TGTGCCAGTGCCAGGCAGGGACTCGATTCACCCCTCCACTTT. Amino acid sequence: CASARQGLDSPLHF. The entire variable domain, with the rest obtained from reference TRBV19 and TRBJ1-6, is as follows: DGGITQSPKYLFRKEGQNVTLSCEQNLNHDAMYWYRQDPGQGLRLIYYSQIVNDFQKGDIAEGYSVSREKKESFPLTVTSAQKNPTAFYLCASARQGLDSPLHFGNGTRLTVT.

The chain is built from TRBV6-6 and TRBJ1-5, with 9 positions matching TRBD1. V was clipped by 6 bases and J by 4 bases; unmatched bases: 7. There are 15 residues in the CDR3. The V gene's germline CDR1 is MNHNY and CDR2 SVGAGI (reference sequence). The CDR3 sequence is CASRSGTGTNQPQHF. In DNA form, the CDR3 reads TGTGCCAGCAGATCCGGGACAGGGACTAATCAGCCCCAGCATTTT.

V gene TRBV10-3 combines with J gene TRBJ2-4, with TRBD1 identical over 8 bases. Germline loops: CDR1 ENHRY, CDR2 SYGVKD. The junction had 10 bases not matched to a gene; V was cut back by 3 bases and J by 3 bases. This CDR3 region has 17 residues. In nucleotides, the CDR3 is TGTGCCATCAGTGATTCGCAGACAGGGGTGGTCAAAAACATTCAGTACTTC. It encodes CAISDSQTGVVKNIQYF.

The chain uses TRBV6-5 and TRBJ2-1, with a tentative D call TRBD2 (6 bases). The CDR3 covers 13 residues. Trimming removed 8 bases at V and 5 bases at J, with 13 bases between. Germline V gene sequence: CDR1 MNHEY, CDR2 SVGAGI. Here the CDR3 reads CASSPGENNEQFF. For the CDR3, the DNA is TGTGCCAGCTCGCCGGGGGAGAACAATGAGCAGTTCTTC.

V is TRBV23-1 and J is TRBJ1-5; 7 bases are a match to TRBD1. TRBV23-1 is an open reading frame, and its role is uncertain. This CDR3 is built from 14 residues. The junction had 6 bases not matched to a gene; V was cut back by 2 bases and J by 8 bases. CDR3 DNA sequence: TGCGCCAGCAGTCAAGCAGGGGGTTTGAAGCCCCAGCATTTT. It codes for CASSQAGGLKPQHF.

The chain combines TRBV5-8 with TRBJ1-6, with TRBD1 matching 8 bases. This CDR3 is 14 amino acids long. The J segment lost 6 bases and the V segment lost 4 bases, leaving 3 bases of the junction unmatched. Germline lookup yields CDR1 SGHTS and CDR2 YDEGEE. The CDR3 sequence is CASSPGQVNSPLHF. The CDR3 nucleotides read TGTGCCAGCAGCCCGGGACAGGTTAATTCACCCCTCCACTTT.

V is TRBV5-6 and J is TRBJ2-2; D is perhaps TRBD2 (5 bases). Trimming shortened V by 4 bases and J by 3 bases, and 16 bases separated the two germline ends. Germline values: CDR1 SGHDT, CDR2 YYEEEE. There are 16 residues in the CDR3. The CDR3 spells CASSEIYERYTGELFF. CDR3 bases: TGTGCCAGCAGCGAAATCTACGAGCGGTACACCGGGGAGCTGTTTTTT. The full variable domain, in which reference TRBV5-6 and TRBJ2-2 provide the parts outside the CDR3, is DAGVTQSPTHLIKTRGQQVTLRCSPKSGHDTVSWYQQALGQGPQFIFQYYEEEERQRGNFPDRFSGHQFPNYSSELNVNALLLGDSALYLCASSEIYERYTGELFFGEGSRLTVL.

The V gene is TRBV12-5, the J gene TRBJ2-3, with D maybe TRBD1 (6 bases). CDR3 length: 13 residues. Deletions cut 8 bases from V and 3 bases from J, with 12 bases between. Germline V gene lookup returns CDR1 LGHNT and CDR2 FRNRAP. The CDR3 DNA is TGTGCTAGTCAACAGGGTGGAACAGATACGCAGTATTTT. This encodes CASQQGGTDTQYF.

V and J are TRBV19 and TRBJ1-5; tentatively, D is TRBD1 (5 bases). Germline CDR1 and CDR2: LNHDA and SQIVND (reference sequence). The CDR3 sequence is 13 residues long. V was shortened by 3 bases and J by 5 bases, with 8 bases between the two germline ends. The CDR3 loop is CASSIPGDQPQHF. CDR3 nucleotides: TGTGCCAGTAGTATTCCGGGGGATCAGCCCCAGCATTTT.